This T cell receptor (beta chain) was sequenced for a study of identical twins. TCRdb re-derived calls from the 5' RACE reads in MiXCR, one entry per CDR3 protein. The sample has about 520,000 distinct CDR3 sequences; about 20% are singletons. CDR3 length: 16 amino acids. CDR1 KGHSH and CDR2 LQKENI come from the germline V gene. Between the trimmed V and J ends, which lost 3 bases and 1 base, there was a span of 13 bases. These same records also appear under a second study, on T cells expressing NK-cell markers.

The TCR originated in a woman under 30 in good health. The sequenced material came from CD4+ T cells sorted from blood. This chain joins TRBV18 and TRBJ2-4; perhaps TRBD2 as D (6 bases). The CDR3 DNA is TGTGCCAGCTCACCGGTAGGGGCGGGGGCCAAAAACATTCAGTACTTC. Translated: CASSPVGAGAKNIQYF. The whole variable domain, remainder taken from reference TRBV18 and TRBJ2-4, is NAGVMQNPRHLVRRRGQEARLRCSPMKGHSHVYWYRQLPEEGLKFMVYLQKENIIDESGMPKERFSAEFPKEGPSILRIQQVVRGDSAAYFCASSPVGAGAKNIQYFGAGTRLSVL.